The present T cell receptor (beta chain) was sequenced within a study of cytomegalovirus exposure and HLA in healthy donors. PCR amplification relied on 60 Vbeta primers (plus 13 Jbeta primers). The repertoire was sequenced with immunoSEQ multiplex PCR; TCRdb's copy has only in-frame clones and lacks some. The top ten clones hold around 7% of a sample with about 94,000 clones, about 75% of them seen once. Trimming left V 2 bases short and J 3 bases short, with 13 bases between. This CDR3 comprises 15 residues. Germline V CDR1 and CDR2: MDHEN, SYDVKM. V usage is TRBV28 and J usage is TRBJ1-2; D might be TRBD1 (5 bases). The receptor's source is a middle-aged man in good health and CMV-seropositive. Sequencing was done on a sample of PBMCs. CDR3 sequence: CASSLPRTSYYGYTF. Written as DNA, the CDR3 is TGTGCCAGCAGTTTACCAAGGACAAGTTACTATGGCTACACCTTC.